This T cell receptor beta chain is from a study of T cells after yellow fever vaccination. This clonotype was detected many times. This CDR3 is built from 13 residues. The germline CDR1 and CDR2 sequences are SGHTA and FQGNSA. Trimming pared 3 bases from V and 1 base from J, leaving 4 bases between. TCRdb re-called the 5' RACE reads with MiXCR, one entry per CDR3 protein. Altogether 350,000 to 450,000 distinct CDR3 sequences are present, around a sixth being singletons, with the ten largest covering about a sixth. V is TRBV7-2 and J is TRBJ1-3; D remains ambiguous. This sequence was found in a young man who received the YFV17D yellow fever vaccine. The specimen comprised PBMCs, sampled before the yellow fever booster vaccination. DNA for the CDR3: TGTGCCAGCAGCTTTAATTCTGGAAACACCATATATTTT. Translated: CASSFNSGNTIYF.